This is a list of T cell receptor beta chains from one sample in a study of blood T cell repertoires in COVID-19. Profiling relied on immunoSEQ multiplex PCR, and the TCRdb table lists in-frame clones only, not all of them. The profile covers about 180,000 clones, with approximately 82% appearing a single time and approximately 15% taken by the ten largest. The source material was PBMCs or T cells enriched from blood (not recorded which). These receptors all stem from a woman in her forties or fifties who had recovered from COVID-19. The CDR3 runs from the conserved cysteine through the conserved F or W. Each record gives: clone size, J gene, V gene, D gene, CDR3 protein. D genes are given only for firm matches. The listing skips clone size in some rows; elsewhere it reads once, few, many or a size class.

size: few
J: TRBJ1-1
V: TRBV29-1
D: TRBD1
CDR3: CSVTGVAEAFF

size: NA
J: TRBJ1-6
V: TRBV19
D: TRBD1
CDR3: CASSTRQGVNSPLHF

size: NA
J: TRBJ2-7
V: TRBV19
D: TRBD1
CDR3: CASRRDSSYYEQYF

size: NA
J: TRBJ2-7
V: TRBV7-9
D: NA
CDR3: CASSSFSYEQYF

size: NA
J: TRBJ1-5
V: TRBV7-9
D: NA
CDR3: CASSFGNQPQHF

size: few
J: TRBJ2-1
V: TRBV5-6
D: NA
CDR3: CASSLPGRFLF

size: NA
J: TRBJ1-2
V: TRBV3-1/TRBV3-2
D: NA
CDR3: CASSQDPGNYGYTF

size: NA
J: TRBJ2-7
V: TRBV15
D: NA
CDR3: CATSRDSGFYEQYF

size: NA
J: TRBJ1-2
V: TRBV4-2
D: NA
CDR3: CASSQVVEGGYTF

size: NA
J: TRBJ2-3
V: TRBV2
D: TRBD2
CDR3: CASSTLPGTSGWGTDTQYF

size: NA
J: TRBJ2-7
V: TRBV6-5
D: TRBD2
CDR3: CASNRGGPYEQYF

size: NA
J: TRBJ2-3
V: TRBV30
D: TRBD2
CDR3: CAWRNIAGVTDTQYF